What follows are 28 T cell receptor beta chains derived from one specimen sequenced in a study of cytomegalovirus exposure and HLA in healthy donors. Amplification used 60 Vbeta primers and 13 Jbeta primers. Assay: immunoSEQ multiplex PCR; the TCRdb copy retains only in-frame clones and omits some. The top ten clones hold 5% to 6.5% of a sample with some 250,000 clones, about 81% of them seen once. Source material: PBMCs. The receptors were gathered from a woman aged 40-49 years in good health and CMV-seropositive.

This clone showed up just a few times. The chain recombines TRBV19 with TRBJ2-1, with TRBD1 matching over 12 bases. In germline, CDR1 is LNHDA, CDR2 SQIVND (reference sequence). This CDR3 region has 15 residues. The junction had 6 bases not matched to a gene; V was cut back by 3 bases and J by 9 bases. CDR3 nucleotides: TGTGCCAGTAGTATTAAGGGACAGGGGGCCGGTGAGCAGTTCTTC. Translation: CASSIKGQGAGEQFF.

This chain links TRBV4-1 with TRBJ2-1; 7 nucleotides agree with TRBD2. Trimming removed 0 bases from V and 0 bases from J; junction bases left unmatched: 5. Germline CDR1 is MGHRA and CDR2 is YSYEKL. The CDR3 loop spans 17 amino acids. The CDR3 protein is CASSQDLGGSSYNEQFF. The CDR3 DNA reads TGCGCCAGCAGCCAAGATCTGGGCGGGAGCTCCTACAATGAGCAGTTCTTC.

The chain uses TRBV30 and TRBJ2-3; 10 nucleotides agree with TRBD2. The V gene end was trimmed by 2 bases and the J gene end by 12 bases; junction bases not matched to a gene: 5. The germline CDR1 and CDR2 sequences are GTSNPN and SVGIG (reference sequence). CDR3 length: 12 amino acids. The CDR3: CAWSPSGGPQYF. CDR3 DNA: TGTGCCTGGAGTCCTAGCGGGGGCCCTCAGTATTTT.

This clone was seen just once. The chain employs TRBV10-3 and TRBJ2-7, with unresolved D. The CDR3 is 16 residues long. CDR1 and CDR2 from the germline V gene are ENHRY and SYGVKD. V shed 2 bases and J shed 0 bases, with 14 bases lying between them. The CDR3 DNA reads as TGTGCCATCAGTGAGCTTGGCGGCGCCAGCTCCTACGAGCAGTACTTC. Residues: CAISELGGASSYEQYF.

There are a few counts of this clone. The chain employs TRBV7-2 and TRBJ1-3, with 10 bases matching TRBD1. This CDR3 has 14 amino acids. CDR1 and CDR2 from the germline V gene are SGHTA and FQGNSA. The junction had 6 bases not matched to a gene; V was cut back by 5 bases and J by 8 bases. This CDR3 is CASSERTGGDTIYF. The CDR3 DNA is TGTGCCAGCAGCGAAAGGACAGGGGGTGACACCATATATTTT.

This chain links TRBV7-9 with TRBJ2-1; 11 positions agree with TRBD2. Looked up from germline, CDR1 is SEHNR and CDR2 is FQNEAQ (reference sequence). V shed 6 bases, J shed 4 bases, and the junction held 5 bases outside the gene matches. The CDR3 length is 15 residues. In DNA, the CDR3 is TGTGCCAGCAGTTTTAGCGGGGGGGTTTACAATGAGCAGTTCTTC. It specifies CASSFSGGVYNEQFF.

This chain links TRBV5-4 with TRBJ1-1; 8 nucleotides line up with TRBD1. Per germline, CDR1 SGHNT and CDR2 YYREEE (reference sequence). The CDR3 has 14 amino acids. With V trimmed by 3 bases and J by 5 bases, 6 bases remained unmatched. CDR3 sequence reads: CASSSPGGRTEAFF. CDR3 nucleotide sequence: TGTGCCAGCAGCTCCCCAGGGGGCCGGACTGAAGCTTTCTTT.

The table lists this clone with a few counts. CDR3 in DNA: TGTGCCAGCAGCTTAGCCGGGACTCCCACAGATACGCAGTATTTT. This sequence encodes CASSLAGTPTDTQYF. The chain couples TRBV7-9 to TRBJ2-3; possible D gene TRBD2, 6 bases. Germline V gene sequence: CDR1 SEHNR, CDR2 FQNEAQ (reference sequence). Trimming took 0 bases from V and 2 from J, leaving 9 bases between them. The CDR3 consists of 15 residues.

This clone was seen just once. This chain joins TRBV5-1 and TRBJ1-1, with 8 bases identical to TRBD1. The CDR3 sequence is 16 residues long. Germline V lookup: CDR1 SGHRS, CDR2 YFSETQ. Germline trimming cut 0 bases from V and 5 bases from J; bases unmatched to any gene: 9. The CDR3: CASSLGGGTGMTEAFF. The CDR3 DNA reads TGCGCCAGCAGCTTGGGAGGCGGGACAGGAATGACTGAAGCTTTCTTT.

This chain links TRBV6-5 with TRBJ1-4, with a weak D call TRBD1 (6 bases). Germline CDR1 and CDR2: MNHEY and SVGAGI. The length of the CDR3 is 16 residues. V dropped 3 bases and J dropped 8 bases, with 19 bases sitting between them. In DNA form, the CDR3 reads TGTGCCAGCAGTTATTCCACCGGACAGCCTTCAGAAAAACTGTTTTTT. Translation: CASSYSTGQPSEKLFF.

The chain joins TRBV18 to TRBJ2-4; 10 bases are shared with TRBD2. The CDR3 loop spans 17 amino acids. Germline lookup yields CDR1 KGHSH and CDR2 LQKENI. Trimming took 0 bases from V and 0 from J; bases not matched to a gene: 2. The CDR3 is CASSPPGLARAKNIQYF. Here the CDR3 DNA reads TGTGCCAGCTCACCACCGGGACTAGCGCGAGCCAAAAACATTCAGTACTTC. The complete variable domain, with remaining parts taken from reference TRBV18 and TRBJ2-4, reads NAGVMQNPRHLVRRRGQEARLRCSPMKGHSHVYWYRQLPEEGLKFMVYLQKENIIDESGMPKERFSAEFPKEGPSILRIQQVVRGDSAAYFCASSPPGLARAKNIQYFGAGTRLSVL.

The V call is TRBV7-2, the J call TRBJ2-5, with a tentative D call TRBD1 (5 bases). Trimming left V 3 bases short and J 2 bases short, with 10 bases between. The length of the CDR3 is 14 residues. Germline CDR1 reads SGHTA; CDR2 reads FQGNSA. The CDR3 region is CASSFRQTQETQYF. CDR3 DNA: TGTGCCAGCAGCTTCCGACAGACACAAGAGACCCAGTACTTC.

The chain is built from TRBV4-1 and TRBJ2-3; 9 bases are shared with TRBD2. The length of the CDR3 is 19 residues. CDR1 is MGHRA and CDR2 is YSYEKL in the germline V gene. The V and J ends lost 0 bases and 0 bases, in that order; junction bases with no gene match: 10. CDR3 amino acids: CASSQERAGGPSSTDTQYF. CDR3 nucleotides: TGCGCCAGCAGCCAAGAAAGAGCGGGGGGACCATCTAGCACAGATACGCAGTATTTT.

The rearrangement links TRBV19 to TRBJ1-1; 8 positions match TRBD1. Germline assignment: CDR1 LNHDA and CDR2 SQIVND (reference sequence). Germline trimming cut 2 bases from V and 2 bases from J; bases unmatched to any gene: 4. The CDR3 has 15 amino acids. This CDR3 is CASSIIAGGNTEAFF. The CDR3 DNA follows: TGTGCCAGTAGTATAATAGCAGGGGGCAACACTGAAGCTTTCTTT.

As DNA, the CDR3 is TGTGCCAGCAGCCTACTCCTTTCGAGGGACTCTGGGGCCAACGTCCTGACTTTC. Amino acid sequence: CASSLLLSRDSGANVLTF. The chain carries TRBV7-2 and TRBJ2-6; D perhaps matches TRBD2 (5 bases). CDR1 is SGHTA, CDR2 FQGNSA, per germline. Trimming removed 5 bases at V and 0 bases at J, with 17 bases between. The CDR3 contains 18 residues. Complete variable domain (other parts from reference TRBV7-2 and TRBJ2-6): GAGVSQSPSNKVTEKGKDVELRCDPISGHTALYWYRQSLGQGLEFLIYFQGNSAPDKSGLPSDRFSAERTGGSVSTLTIQRTQQEDSAVYLCASSLLLSRDSGANVLTFGAGSRLTVL.

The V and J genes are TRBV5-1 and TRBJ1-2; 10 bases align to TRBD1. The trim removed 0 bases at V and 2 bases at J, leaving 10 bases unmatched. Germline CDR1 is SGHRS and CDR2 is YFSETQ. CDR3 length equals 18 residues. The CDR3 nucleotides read TGCGCCAGCAGCTTGGAAGGGACAGGGGCACTCGAAAACTATGGCTACACCTTC. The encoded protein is CASSLEGTGALENYGYTF.

CDR3 loop: CASSEMEREGGNIQYF. The CDR3 DNA follows: TGTGCCAGCAGTGAAATGGAGCGGGAGGGCGGAAACATTCAGTACTTC. The chain uses TRBV25-1 and TRBJ2-4; 10 nucleotides match TRBD2. V lost 2 bases and J lost 6; bases outside the gene matches: 7. Germline loops: CDR1 MGHDK, CDR2 SYGVNS. CDR3 size: 16 residues. The complete variable domain, with remaining parts taken from reference TRBV25-1 and TRBJ2-4, reads EADIYQTPRYLVIGTGKKITLECSQTMGHDKMYWYQQDPGMELHLIHYSYGVNSTEKGDLSSESTVSRIRTEHFPLTLESARPSHTSQYLCASSEMEREGGNIQYFGAGTRLSVL.

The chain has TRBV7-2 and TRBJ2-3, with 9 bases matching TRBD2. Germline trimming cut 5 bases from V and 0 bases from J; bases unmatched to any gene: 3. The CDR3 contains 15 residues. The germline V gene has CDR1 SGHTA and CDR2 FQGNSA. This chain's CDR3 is CASSPGLASTDTQYF. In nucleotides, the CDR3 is TGTGCCAGCAGCCCCGGACTAGCGAGCACAGATACGCAGTATTTT.

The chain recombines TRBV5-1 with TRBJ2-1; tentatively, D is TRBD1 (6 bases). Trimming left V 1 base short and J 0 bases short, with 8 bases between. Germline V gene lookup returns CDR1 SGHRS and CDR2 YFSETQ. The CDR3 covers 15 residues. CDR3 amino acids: CASSLQGFSYNEQFF. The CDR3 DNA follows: TGCGCCAGCAGCTTGCAGGGGTTCTCCTACAATGAGCAGTTCTTC.

CDR3 region: CASTDPRGTDTQYF. The DNA of the CDR3 is TGTGCCAGCACCGACCCCAGGGGTACAGATACGCAGTATTTT. The chain has TRBV6-5 and TRBJ2-3, with D maybe TRBD1 (6 bases). V was trimmed by 7 bases and J by 3 bases, leaving 14 bases between them. Germline V lookup: CDR1 MNHEY, CDR2 SVGAGI. There are 14 residues in the CDR3.

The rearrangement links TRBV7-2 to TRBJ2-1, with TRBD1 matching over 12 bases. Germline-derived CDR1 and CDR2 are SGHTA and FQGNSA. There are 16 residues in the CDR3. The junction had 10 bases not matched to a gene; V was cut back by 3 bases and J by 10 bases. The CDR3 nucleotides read TGTGCCAGCAGCTTTGGGACAGGGGGCTTTGGACAAGAGCAGTTCTTC. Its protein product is CASSFGTGGFGQEQFF.

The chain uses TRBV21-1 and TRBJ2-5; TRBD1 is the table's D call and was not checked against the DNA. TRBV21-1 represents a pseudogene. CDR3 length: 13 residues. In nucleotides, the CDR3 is TGTGCCAGCATCCCGACAGGGGTGGTGACCCAGTACTTC. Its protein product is CASIPTGVVTQYF.

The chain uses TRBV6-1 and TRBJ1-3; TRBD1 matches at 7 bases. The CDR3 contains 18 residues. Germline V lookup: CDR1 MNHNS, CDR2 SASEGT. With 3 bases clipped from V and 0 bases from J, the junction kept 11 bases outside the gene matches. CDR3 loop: CASSDPRDSLISGNTIYF. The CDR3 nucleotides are TGTGCCAGCAGTGACCCGAGGGACAGCCTGATCTCTGGAAACACCATATATTTT.

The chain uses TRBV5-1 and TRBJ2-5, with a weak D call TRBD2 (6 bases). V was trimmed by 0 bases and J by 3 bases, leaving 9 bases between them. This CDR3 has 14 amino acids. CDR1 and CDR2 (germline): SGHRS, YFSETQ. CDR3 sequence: CASSLGSGEETQYF. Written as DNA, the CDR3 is TGCGCCAGCAGCTTGGGTAGCGGCGAAGAGACCCAGTACTTC.

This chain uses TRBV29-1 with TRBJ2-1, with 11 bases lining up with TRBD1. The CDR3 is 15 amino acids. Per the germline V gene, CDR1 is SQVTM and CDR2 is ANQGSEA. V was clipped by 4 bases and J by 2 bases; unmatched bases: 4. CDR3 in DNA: TGCAGCGTTGTCGGGACAGGGGGAGCCTACAATGAGCAGTTCTTC. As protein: CSVVGTGGAYNEQFF.

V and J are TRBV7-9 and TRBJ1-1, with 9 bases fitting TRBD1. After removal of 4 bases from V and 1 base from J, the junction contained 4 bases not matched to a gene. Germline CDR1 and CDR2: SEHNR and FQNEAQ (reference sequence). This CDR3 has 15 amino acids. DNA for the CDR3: TGTGCCAGCAGCTCCCGGACAGGGGAGAACACTGAAGCTTTCTTT. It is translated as CASSSRTGENTEAFF. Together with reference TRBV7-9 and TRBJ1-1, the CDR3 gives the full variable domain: DTGVSQNPRHKITKRGQNVTFRCDPISEHNRLYWYRQTLGQGPEFLTYFQNEAQLEKSRLLSDRFSAERPKGSFSTLEIQRTEQGDSAMYLCASSSRTGENTEAFFGQGTRLTVV.

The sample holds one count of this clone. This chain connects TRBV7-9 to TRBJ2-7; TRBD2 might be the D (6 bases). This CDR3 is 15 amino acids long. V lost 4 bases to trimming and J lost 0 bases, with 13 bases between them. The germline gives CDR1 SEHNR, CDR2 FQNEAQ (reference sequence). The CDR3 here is CASSSGTLSSYEQYF. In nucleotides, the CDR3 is TGTGCCAGCAGCTCCGGGACTCTGAGCTCCTACGAGCAGTACTTC. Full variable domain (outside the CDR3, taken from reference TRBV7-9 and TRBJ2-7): DTGVSQNPRHKITKRGQNVTFRCDPISEHNRLYWYRQTLGQGPEFLTYFQNEAQLEKSRLLSDRFSAERPKGSFSTLEIQRTEQGDSAMYLCASSSGTLSSYEQYFGPGTRLTVT.

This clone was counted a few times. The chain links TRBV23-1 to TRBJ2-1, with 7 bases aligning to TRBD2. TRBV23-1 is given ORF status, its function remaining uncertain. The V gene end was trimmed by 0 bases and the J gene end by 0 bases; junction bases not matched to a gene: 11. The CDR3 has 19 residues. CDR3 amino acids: CASSQSATSAVSSYNEQFF. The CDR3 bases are TGCGCCAGCAGTCAATCTGCTACTAGCGCCGTAAGCTCCTACAATGAGCAGTTCTTC.